The next 9 T cell receptor beta chains were all read from a single sample in a study of CD8+CD57+ T cells in acquired aplastic anemia. TCR beta VDJ and CDR3 were profiled, and genomic DNA was the template. TCRdb used MiXCR to reprocess the reads, holding one entry per CDR3 protein. Here the sample spans 450,000 to 550,000 distinct CDR3 sequences, about a third being singletons. CD8+CD57+ cell expansion had been shown by flow cytometry in patients chosen for sequencing. The sequencing input was sorted CD4+, CD8+, or CD8+CD57+ T cells (not recorded which) from PBMCs. Receptors were obtained from a human donor with aplastic anemia.

The DNA for the CDR3 is TGCAGCTCCATAGACAGGGGCGATGGCTACACCTTC. Amino acids: CSSIDRGDGYTF. The rearrangement uses TRBV29-1 and TRBJ1-2; TRBD1 matches at 8 bases. J was trimmed by 6 bases and V by 8 bases; bases with no gene match: 8. Germline CDR1 and CDR2: SQVTM and ANQGSEA. CDR3 length equals 12 residues.

This sequence joins TRBV2 and TRBJ2-6; no definite D call. The CDR3 is 14 residues long. Germline values: CDR1 SNHLY, CDR2 FYNNEI. Trimming cost V 4 bases and J 5 bases, with 9 bases left between them. This CDR3 reads CASSVGWRANVLTF. CDR3 nucleotide sequence: TGTGCCAGCAGTGTAGGCTGGAGGGCCAACGTCCTGACTTTC.

In its sample, this clonotype was seen many times. V gene TRBV2 combines with J gene TRBJ1-3; tentative D call: TRBD1 (5 bases). Germline CDR1 reads SNHLY; CDR2 reads FYNNEI. V gave up 0 bases and J gave up 0 bases, with 6 bases separating them. The CDR3 totals 15 residues. The CDR3 nucleotides read TGTGCCAGCAGTGAAGCAGACAGCTCTGGAAACACCATATATTTT. Translated, it gives CASSEADSSGNTIYF.

Many counts were recorded for this clonotype. V is TRBV20-1 and J is TRBJ2-7; unclear D gene. The germline V and J ends were trimmed by 0 bases and 4 bases, with 13 bases remaining between them. CDR3 length: 14 amino acids. Per germline, CDR1 DFQATT and CDR2 SNEGSKA (reference sequence). The CDR3 coding sequence is TGCAGTGCTAGAGATCGAAGGACGGATTACGAGCAGTACTTC. Protein sequence: CSARDRRTDYEQYF.

This clonotype was observed at least ten times. The genes are TRBV7-9 and TRBJ2-7; TRBD2 matches at 11 bases. This CDR3 is built from 15 residues. V gave up 5 bases and J gave up 0 bases; unmatched junction bases: 3. Germline loops: CDR1 SEHNR, CDR2 FQNEAQ (reference sequence). CDR3 sequence (DNA): TGTGCCAGCAGCCCCACTAGCGGGAGCTCCTACGAGCAGTACTTC. It yields the protein CASSPTSGSSYEQYF.

The table lists this clonotype with a few counts. It may be a read error: a sequence one base away is much more abundant. The chain combines TRBV2 with TRBJ2-7, with D possibly TRBD1 on 5 matching bases. The CDR3 is 14 residues long. V was shortened by 10 bases and J by 5 bases, with 21 bases between the two germline ends. Looked up from germline, CDR1 is SNHLY and CDR2 is FYNNEI. The CDR3: CAKSRQGTVHEQYF. The CDR3, as DNA: TGTGCCAAAAGCCGGCAGGGTACAGTCCACGAGCAGTACTTC. Drawing the rest from reference TRBV2 and TRBJ2-7, the complete variable domain is EPEVTQTPSHQVTQMGQEVILRCVPISNHLYFYWYRQILGQKVEFLVSFYNNEISEKSEIFDDQFSVERPDGSNFTLKIRSTKLEDSAMYFCAKSRQGTVHEQYFGPGTRLTVT.

Details on this clonotype: This may be a read error: a much more frequent sequence differs by one nucleotide. V gene TRBV7-3 combines with J gene TRBJ2-5; TRBD1 agrees at 10 bases. Trimming at V came to 7 bases and at J to 4 bases, leaving 9 bases not matched to a gene. There are 15 residues in the CDR3. Germline values: CDR1 SGHTA, CDR2 FQGTGA. CDR3 sequence (DNA): TGTGCCAGCACTCAGACAGGGGGCCAGGGAGAGACCCAGTACTTC. It encodes CASTQTGGQGETQYF. The whole variable domain, filled in from reference TRBV7-3 and TRBJ2-5, reads GAGVSQTPSNKVTEKGKYVELRCDPISGHTALYWYRQSLGQGPEFLIYFQGTGAADDSGLPNDRFFAVRPEGSVSTLKIQRTERGDSAVYLCASTQTGGQGETQYFGPGTRLLVL.

This chain joins TRBV5-1 and TRBJ1-4; 7 bases align to TRBD1. V was pared by 4 bases and J by 4 bases, with 7 bases of the junction left unmatched. Germline CDR1 and CDR2: SGHRS and YFSETQ. This CDR3 region has 15 residues. The CDR3 region is CASSTGQLSNEKLFF. CDR3 nucleotide sequence: TGCGCCAGCAGCACGGGACAGCTTAGTAATGAAAAACTGTTTTTT.

This clonotype appeared many times. The gene calls are TRBV2 and TRBJ2-7, with D tentatively TRBD2 (6 bases). V dropped 1 base and J dropped 7 bases, with 20 bases sitting between them. The CDR3 totals 16 residues. CDR1 is SNHLY and CDR2 is FYNNEI in the germline V gene. As DNA, the CDR3 is TGTGCCAGCAGTGAAGACCGGACGGCGGGATCGGATGAGCAGTACTTC. It specifies CASSEDRTAGSDEQYF.